This T cell receptor (beta chain) originates from a study of control samples from healthy donors and cancer patients. Repertoires were generated with immunoSEQ multiplex PCR, while TCRdb's copy carries only in-frame clones and drops some. Here the sample spans 150,000 to 180,000 clones, roughly 94% being singletons. Trimming removed 0 bases from V and 4 bases from J, with 13 bases in between. Germline CDR1 is MNHNS and CDR2 is SASEGT. The CDR3 consists of 16 residues. The chain employs TRBV6-1 and TRBJ2-4; a weak D match, TRBD1 (5 bases). This receptor was taken from a man between 40 and 49 years old in good health. The sample was blood. CDR3 coding DNA: TGTGCCAGCAGTGAAGCCTTCGCAGGGCGAAAAAACATTCAGTACTTC. Translation: CASSEAFAGRKNIQYF.